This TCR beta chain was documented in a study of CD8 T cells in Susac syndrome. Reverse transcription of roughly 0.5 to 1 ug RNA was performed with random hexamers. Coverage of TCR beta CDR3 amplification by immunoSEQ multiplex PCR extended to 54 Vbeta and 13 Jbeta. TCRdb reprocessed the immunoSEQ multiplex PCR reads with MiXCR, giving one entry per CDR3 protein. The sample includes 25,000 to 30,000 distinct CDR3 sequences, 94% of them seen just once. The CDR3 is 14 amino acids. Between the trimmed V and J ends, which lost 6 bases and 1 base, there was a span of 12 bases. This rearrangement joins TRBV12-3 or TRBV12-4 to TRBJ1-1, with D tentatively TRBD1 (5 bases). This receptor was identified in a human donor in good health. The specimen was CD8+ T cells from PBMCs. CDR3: CASRALTGNTEAFF. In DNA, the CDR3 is TGTGCCAGCAGGGCCCTAACAGGGAACACTGAAGCTTTCTTT.